These T cell receptor beta chains were read from a single sample in a study of blood T cell repertoires in COVID-19. Using immunoSEQ multiplex PCR, the repertoire was profiled, and TCRdb retains in-frame clones only, with some absent. The sample holds around 60,000 clones; about four fifths are singletons and the top ten take about 16%. The source material was peripheral blood. These receptors were collected from a man aged 55 to 70 with COVID-19, enrolled during active disease. The CDR3 runs from the conserved cysteine through the conserved F or W.

>TRBV5-1|18
CASSFGGFGQTFNEKLFF
>TRBV5-4|17
CASRPERDRDTNTEAFF
>TRBV3-1/TRBV3-2|12
CASSASGTPTFF
>TRBV29-1|13
CSARLAGDQTQYF
>TRBV7-3|16
CASSPRTSGSGDEQFF
>TRBV4-1|16
CASSQALARSYNEQFF
>TRBV24-1|16
CATSDLTSAIRGEQFF
>TRBV6-6|15
CASSPTGAMNTEAFF
>TRBV11-2|16
CASSLDQGATNEKLFF
>TRBV5-1|19
CASSLVGRGGSPGTDTQYF
>TRBV12-3/TRBV12-4|13
CASSISVSYEQYF
>TRBV6-5|15
CASIRASGGADTQYF
>TRBV7-9|16
CASSPQRGAFTDTQYF
>TRBV14|14
CASSPGLGYNEQFF
>TRBV6-5|13
CASRGYRDSEQFF
>TRBV6-5|15
CASTAGGASNQPQHF
>TRBV25-1|14
CASSDDSSGNTIYF
>TRBV5-1|15
CASSSNRGWDTEAFF
>TRBV14|16
CASSPASGRKYNEQFF
>TRBV7-9|18
CASSFKIRLAGITGELFF
>TRBV19|15
CASSTQGAYTGELFF
>TRBV7-9|14
CASSSPVGSDEQYF
>TRBV18|15
CASSNVGGEYTEAFF
>TRBV6-5|15
CASSYQAGETDTQYF
>TRBV3-1/TRBV3-2|13
CASSQPGGEKLFF
>TRBV7-3|12
CASSSQGAEQFF
>TRBV30|13
CAWSTGSETPLHF
>TRBV5-4|13
CASSLAGLAEQFF
>TRBV4-1|18
CASSPLTSGRGSTDTQYF
>TRBV6-6|16
CASSYGDRTYNSPLHF
>TRBV2|15
CASMGRRGIQETQYF
>TRBV7-9|14
CASSNLAGSYEQYF
>TRBV6-6|13
CASSRDNTYGYTF
>TRBV3-1/TRBV3-2|14
CASSNRGPIQPQHF
>TRBV30|18
CAWNRGIRSQGAYNEQFF
>TRBV5-1|16
CASSSGLAGAIDTQYF
>TRBV10-2|13
CASSRDYIHEQFF
>TRBV6-5|15
CASSPRGMGNYGYTF
>TRBV11-2|15
CASSLDGSPSYEQYF
>TRBV30|12
CAWVSSGNTIYF
>TRBV9|19
CASSPSSWDGRGSTDTQYF
>TRBV5-6|15
CASSLTGTGGYEQYF